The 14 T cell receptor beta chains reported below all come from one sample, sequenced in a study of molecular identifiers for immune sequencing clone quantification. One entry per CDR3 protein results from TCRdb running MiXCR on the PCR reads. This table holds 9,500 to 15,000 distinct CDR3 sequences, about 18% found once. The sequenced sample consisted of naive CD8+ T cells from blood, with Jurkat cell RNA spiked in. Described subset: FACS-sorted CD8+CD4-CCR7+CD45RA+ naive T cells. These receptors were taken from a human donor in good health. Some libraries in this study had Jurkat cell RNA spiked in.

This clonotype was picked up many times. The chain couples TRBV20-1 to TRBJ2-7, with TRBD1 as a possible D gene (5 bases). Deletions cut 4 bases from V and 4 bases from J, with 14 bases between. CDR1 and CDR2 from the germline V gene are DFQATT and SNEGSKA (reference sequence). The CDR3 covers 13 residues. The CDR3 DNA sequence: TGCAGTGCTATCAGTAGGGGTAGTTACGAGCAGTACTTC. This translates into CSAISRGSYEQYF.

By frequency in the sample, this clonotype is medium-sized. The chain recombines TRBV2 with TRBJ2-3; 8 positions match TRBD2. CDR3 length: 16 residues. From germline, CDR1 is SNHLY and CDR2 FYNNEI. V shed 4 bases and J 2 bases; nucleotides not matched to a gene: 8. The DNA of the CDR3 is TGTGCCAGCAGTGCCGGGACTAGTACAATCACAGATACGCAGTATTTT. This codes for CASSAGTSTITDTQYF.

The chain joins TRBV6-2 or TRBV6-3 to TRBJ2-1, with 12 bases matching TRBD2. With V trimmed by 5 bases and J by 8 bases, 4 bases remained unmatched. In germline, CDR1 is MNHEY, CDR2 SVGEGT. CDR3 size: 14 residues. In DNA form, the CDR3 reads TGTGCCAGCAGTGCCTCTAGCGGGAGGGATGAGCAGTTCTTC. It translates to CASSASSGRDEQFF.

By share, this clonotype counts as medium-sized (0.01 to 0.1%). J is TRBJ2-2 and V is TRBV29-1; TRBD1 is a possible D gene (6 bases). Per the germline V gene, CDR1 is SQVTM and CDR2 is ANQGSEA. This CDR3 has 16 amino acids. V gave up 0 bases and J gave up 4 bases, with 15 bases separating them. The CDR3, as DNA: TGCAGCGTTGAAGATTTTTCAGGGGCTCCCACCGGGGAGCTGTTTTTT. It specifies CSVEDFSGAPTGELFF.

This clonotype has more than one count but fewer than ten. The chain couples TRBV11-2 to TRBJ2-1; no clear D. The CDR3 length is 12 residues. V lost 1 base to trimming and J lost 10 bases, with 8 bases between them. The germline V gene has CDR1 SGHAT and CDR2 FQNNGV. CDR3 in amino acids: CASSLGGREQFF. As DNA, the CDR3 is TGTGCCAGCAGCTTAGGGGGAAGGGAGCAGTTCTTC.

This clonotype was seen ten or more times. CDR3 DNA sequence: TGCAGCGTCCTGCGGGGGGGGGGCGAGCAGTACTTC. This sequence encodes CSVLRGGGEQYF. This chain connects TRBV29-1 to TRBJ2-7, with TRBD2 identical over 9 bases. Trimming removed 6 bases from V and 6 bases from J; junction bases left unmatched: 6. In germline, CDR1 is SQVTM, CDR2 ANQGSEA. This CDR3 contains 12 residues.

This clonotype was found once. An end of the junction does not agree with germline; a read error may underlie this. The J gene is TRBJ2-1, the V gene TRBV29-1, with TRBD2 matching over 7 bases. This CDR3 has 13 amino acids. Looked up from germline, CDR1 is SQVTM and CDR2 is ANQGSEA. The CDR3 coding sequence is TGCAGTGTTGAGGCGGGAGCGGGCGATGAGCAGTTCTTC. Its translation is CSVEAGAGDEQFF.

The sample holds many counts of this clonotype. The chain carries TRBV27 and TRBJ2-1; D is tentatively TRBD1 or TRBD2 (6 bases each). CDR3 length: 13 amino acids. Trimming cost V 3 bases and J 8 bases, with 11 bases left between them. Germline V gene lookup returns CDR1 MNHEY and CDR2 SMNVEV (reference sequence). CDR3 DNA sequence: TGTGCCAGCAGTTTGTGGGGGGCCGATGAGCAGTTCTTC. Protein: CASSLWGADEQFF.

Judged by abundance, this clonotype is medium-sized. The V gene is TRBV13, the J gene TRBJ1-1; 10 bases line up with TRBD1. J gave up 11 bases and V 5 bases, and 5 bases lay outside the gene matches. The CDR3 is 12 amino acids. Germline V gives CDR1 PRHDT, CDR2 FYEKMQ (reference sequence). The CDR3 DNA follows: TGTGCCAGCAGCCAAGGGACAGGGGAGGCTTTCTTT. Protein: CASSQGTGEAFF. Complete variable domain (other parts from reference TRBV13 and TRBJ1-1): AAGVIQSPRHLIKEKRETATLKCYPIPRHDTVYWYQQGPGQDPQFLISFYEKMQSDKGSIPDRFSAQQFSDYHSELNMSSLELGDSALYFCASSQGTGEAFFGQGTRLTVV.

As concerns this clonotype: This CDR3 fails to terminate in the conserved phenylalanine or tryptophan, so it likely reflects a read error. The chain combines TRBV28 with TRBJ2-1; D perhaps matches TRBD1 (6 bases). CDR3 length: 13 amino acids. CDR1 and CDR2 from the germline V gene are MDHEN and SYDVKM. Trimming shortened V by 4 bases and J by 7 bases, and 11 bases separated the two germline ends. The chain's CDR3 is CASSSTGLNEQFL. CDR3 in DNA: TGTGCCAGCAGTTCAACAGGGTTGAATGAGCAGTTCTTA.

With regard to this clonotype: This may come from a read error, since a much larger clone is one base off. For the CDR3, the DNA is TGTGCCAGTAGTATAGATTCGTTGGGCTGGGAGAACACCGGGGAGCTGTTTTTT. Translating gives CASSIDSLGWENTGELFF. The chain recombines TRBV19 with TRBJ2-2; D ambiguous. The CDR3 length is 18 residues. CDR1 is LNHDA and CDR2 is SQIVND in the germline V gene (reference sequence). V gave up 0 bases and J gave up 1 base, with 15 bases separating them.

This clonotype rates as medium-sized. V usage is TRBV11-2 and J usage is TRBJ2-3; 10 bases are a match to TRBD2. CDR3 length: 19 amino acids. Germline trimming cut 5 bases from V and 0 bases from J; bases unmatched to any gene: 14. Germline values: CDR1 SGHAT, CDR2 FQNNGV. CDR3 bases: TGTGCCAGCAGCCAGTTTCCGGTTACTAGCGGGGAAAGCACAGATACGCAGTATTTT. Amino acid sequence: CASSQFPVTSGESTDTQYF.

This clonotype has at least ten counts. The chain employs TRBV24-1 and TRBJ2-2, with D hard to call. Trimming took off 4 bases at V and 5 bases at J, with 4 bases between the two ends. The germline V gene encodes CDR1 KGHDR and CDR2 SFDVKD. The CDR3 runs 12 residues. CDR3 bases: TGTGCCACCAGTGACTATACCGGGGAGCTGTTTTTT. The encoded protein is CATSDYTGELFF.

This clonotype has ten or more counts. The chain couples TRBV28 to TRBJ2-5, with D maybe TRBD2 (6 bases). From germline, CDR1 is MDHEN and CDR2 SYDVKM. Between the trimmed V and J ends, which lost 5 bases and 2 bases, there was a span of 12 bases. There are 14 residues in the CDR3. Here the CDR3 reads CASSDTGTQETQYF. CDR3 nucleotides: TGTGCCAGCAGTGATACCGGGACTCAAGAGACCCAGTACTTC. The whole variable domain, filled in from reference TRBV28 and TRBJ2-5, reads DVKVTQSSRYLVKRTGEKVFLECVQDMDHENMFWYRQDPGLGLRLIYFSYDVKMKEKGDIPEGYSVSREKKERFSLILESASTNQTSMYLCASSDTGTQETQYFGPGTRLLVL.